The next 18 T cell receptor beta chains were all read from a single sample in a study of blood T cells in healthy people across ages. Primers used in a second PCR of roughly 7 to 12 cycles were a sample-barcoded 5' primer and a J-beta primer mix. One entry per CDR3 protein, called by TCRdb with MiXCR from the 5' RACE reads. The table lists 1.2 million to 1.5 million distinct CDR3 sequences, 35% to 45% of them singletons. Material: blood. The receptors shown here come from a young woman in good health.

This clonotype was picked up a small number of times. Here the CDR3 reads CSEKAALGPYEQYF. CDR3 DNA: TGCAGTGAAAAGGCAGCGTTGGGGCCCTACGAGCAGTACTTC. The chain carries TRBV20-1 and TRBJ2-7, with D perhaps matching TRBD1 (5 bases). The CDR3 is 14 amino acids. Germline CDR1 is DFQATT and CDR2 is SNEGSKA (reference sequence). Between the trimmed V and J ends, which lost 7 bases and 2 bases, there was a span of 18 bases.

About this clonotype itself: The germline gene is not matched at one end of the junction; a read error may be the cause. This rearrangement joins TRBV11-2 to TRBJ1-2, with D possibly matching TRBD1 (5 bases). CDR1 is SGHAT and CDR2 is FQNNGV in the germline V gene. CDR3 length: 14 amino acids. CDR3 sequence (DNA): TGTGCCAGCAGCTTAACGGACATAAACTATAGCTACACCTTC. Its protein is CASSLTDINYSYTF.

This chain uses TRBV27 with TRBJ2-3, with 12 bases that match TRBD2. The V gene end was trimmed by 6 bases and the J gene end by 3 bases; junction bases not matched to a gene: 7. This CDR3 contains 16 residues. The germline gives CDR1 MNHEY, CDR2 SMNVEV (reference sequence). CDR3 nucleotides: TGTGCCAGCAGCTGGACTAGCGGGGCAATTACAGATACGCAGTATTTT. Translation: CASSWTSGAITDTQYF.

The chain uses TRBV3-1 and TRBJ2-5; 9 bases line up with TRBD1. The end of the DNA aligns better with TRBJ2-7, so the J call may be wrong. The CDR3 loop spans 15 amino acids. Per the germline V gene, CDR1 is LGHDT and CDR2 is YNNKEL (reference sequence). This chain's CDR3 is CASSQGRTGAYEQYF. The CDR3 coding sequence is TGTGCCAGCAGCCAAGGCCGGACAGGGGCATACGAGCAGTACTTC.

The chain links TRBV4-2 to TRBJ2-3; D ambiguous. CDR1 and CDR2 (germline): LGHNA, YNFKEQ. Trimming removed 1 base from V and 7 bases from J, with 12 bases in between. CDR3 length: 14 residues. Here the CDR3 reads CASSQAGPTYTQYF. CDR3 sequence (DNA): TGTGCCAGCAGCCAAGCGGGCCCGACCTATACGCAGTATTTT.

The chain combines TRBV20-1 with TRBJ1-4; 10 nucleotides line up with TRBD1. Germline loops: CDR1 DFQATT, CDR2 SNEGSKA (reference sequence). This CDR3 is 15 amino acids long. Trimming cost V 1 base and J 11 bases; bases outside gene matches: 10. CDR3 loop: CSARVQDRGSEKLFF. CDR3 in DNA: TGCAGTGCTAGAGTCCAGGACAGGGGGAGCGAGAAACTGTTTTTT.

This clonotype was found a few times. This rearrangement joins TRBV27 to TRBJ1-6; D remains ambiguous. V gave up 6 bases and J gave up 7 bases, with 7 bases separating them. The V gene's germline CDR1 is MNHEY and CDR2 SMNVEV (reference sequence). CDR3 size: 12 residues. The CDR3 coding sequence is TGTGCCAGCAGAGCCCTGAATTCACCCCTCCACTTT. Amino acid sequence: CASRALNSPLHF.

This clonotype was recorded a few times. V and J are TRBV5-1 and TRBJ1-2; TRBD1 matches 7 bases. The trim removed 3 bases at V and 6 bases at J, leaving 8 bases unmatched. The length of the CDR3 is 14 residues. CDR1 SGHRS and CDR2 YFSETQ come from the germline V gene. Here the CDR3 DNA reads TGCGCCAGCAGCTGTGTAGACAGGGTGGATGGCTACACCTTC. Translating it yields CASSCVDRVDGYTF.

Only a few counts were recorded for this clonotype. J is TRBJ2-2 and V is TRBV7-2, with 9 bases that match TRBD2. Per the germline V gene, CDR1 is SGHTA and CDR2 is FQGNSA. V trimming: 6 bases; J trimming: 0 bases; junction bases outside the gene matches: 2. The CDR3 is 15 residues long. CDR3 DNA: TGTGCCAGCAGTCCTAGCGGGACGAACACCGGGGAGCTGTTTTTT. This sequence encodes CASSPSGTNTGELFF.

The sample holds a few counts of this clonotype. DNA for the CDR3: TGTGCCAGCAGTGAACTAGCGGGGGCCTACAATGAGCAGTTCTTC. Translating it yields CASSELAGAYNEQFF. The chain has TRBV2 and TRBJ2-1; 10 nucleotides agree with TRBD2. With V trimmed by 2 bases and J by 2 bases, 0 bases remained unmatched. In germline, CDR1 is SNHLY, CDR2 FYNNEI. The CDR3 is made up of 15 amino acids.

This clonotype was observed a handful of times. The chain couples TRBV11-2 to TRBJ2-1; D is unresolved. Germline assignment: CDR1 SGHAT and CDR2 FQNNGV. The CDR3 is 13 amino acids. Trimming pared 8 bases from V and 6 bases from J, leaving 14 bases between. The CDR3 region has the DNA TGTGCCAGCGGCCCTCTGGGTTTCAATGAGCAGTTCTTC. Amino acids: CASGPLGFNEQFF. The variable domain in full, completed from reference TRBV11-2 and TRBJ2-1, reads EAGVAQSPRYKIIEKRQSVAFWCNPISGHATLYWYQQILGQGPKLLIQFQNNGVVDDSQLPKDRFSAERLKGVDSTLKIQPAKLEDSAVYLCASGPLGFNEQFFGPGTRLTVL.

The CDR3 loop reads CASSVDRDQYGYTF. The CDR3 coding sequence is TGTGCCAGCAGCGTAGACAGGGACCAATATGGCTACACCTTC. This chain links TRBV7-9 with TRBJ1-2; TRBD1 matches at 7 bases. The junction had 8 bases not matched to a gene; V was cut back by 5 bases and J by 5 bases. The CDR3 is 14 amino acids. CDR1 is SEHNR, CDR2 FQNEAQ, per germline (reference sequence).

This clonotype has only a few counts. The rearrangement links TRBV27 to TRBJ1-5; 9 bases agree with TRBD1. After removal of 3 bases from V and 1 base from J, the junction contained 1 base not matched to a gene. The germline V gene encodes CDR1 MNHEY and CDR2 SMNVEV (reference sequence). The length of the CDR3 is 15 residues. Here the CDR3 reads CASSFGTGSNQPQHF. CDR3 bases: TGTGCCAGCAGTTTTGGGACAGGGAGCAATCAGCCCCAGCATTTT.

The V gene is TRBV7-3, the J gene TRBJ2-1; TRBD1 might be the D (6 bases). Germline loops: CDR1 SGHTA, CDR2 FQGTGA. Deletions cut 4 bases from V and 11 bases from J, with 12 bases between. This CDR3 is 12 amino acids long. Here the CDR3 reads CASSSTGSKQFF. CDR3 nucleotide sequence: TGTGCCAGCAGCTCCACAGGGAGTAAGCAGTTCTTC.

A note on this clonotype: The germline gene is not matched at one end of the junction; a read error may be the cause. This sequence joins TRBV7-6 and TRBJ1-4, with a tentative D call TRBD1 (5 bases). The length of the CDR3 is 16 residues. Germline CDR1 SGHVS, CDR2 FNYEAQ. The CDR3 DNA reads TGTGCCAGCACCTTACAAGCGACAGATAAGAATGAAAAGCTGTTTTTT. Translated: CASTLQATDKNEKLFF.

This clonotype was recorded a few times. The chain is built from TRBV3-1 and TRBJ1-1; 8 bases are shared with TRBD1. CDR1 and CDR2 (germline): LGHDT, YNNKEL (reference sequence). There are 15 residues in the CDR3. Trimming at V came to 6 bases and at J to 1 base, leaving 7 bases not matched to a gene. The CDR3 DNA reads as TGTGCCAGCAGTATCCGGGGACAGGAGAACACTGAAGCTTTCTTT. It is translated as CASSIRGQENTEAFF. Based on the CDR3 plus reference TRBV3-1 and TRBJ1-1, the full variable domain is DTAVSQTPKYLVTQMGNDKSIKCEQNLGHDTMYWYKQDSKKFLKIMFSYNNKELIINETVPNRFSPKSPDKAHLNLHINSLELGDSAVYFCASSIRGQENTEAFFGQGTRLTVV.

This clonotype was detected many times. The chain combines TRBV29-1 with TRBJ1-2; the D is unclear. There are 15 residues in the CDR3. Germline values: CDR1 SQVTM, CDR2 ANQGSEA. V was shortened by 3 bases and J by 0 bases, with 14 bases between the two germline ends. The CDR3 region is CSVDVADWANYGYTF. As DNA, the CDR3 is TGCAGCGTTGATGTCGCAGACTGGGCTAACTATGGCTACACCTTC.

This clonotype was counted ten times or more. The V call is TRBV11-1, the J call TRBJ2-7; 7 nucleotides line up with TRBD2. V lost 2 bases and J lost 6; bases outside the gene matches: 4. The CDR3 runs 13 residues. CDR1 is SGHAT and CDR2 is FQDESV in the germline V gene (reference sequence). The CDR3 nucleotides are TGTGCCAGCAGCTTAATCAGGGAGGGCGAGCAGTACTTC. Protein product: CASSLIREGEQYF.